The rows below give T cell receptor beta chains drawn from one sample of a study of cytomegalovirus exposure and HLA in healthy donors. The method was immunoSEQ multiplex PCR; TCRdb's version includes in-frame clones alone and lacks a portion of them. This listing includes about 130,000 clones. Sequenced: PBMCs. The receptors come from a woman aged 55-69 years in good health and CMV-seronegative. Each CDR3 is given with its conserved first and last residue. The order of the fields is J gene, D gene, V gene, CDR3 protein, CDR3 DNA. D genes are given only for firm matches.

>TRBJ2-7|-|TRBV21-1
CAGFSSSYEQYF
TGTGCCGGTTTTTCGAGCTCCTACGAGCAGTACTTC
>TRBJ2-1|TRBD1|TRBV6-5
CASSYSGGGSYNEQFF
TGTGCCAGCAGTTATTCAGGGGGCGGATCCTACAATGAGCAGTTCTTC
>TRBJ1-5|-|TRBV9
CASSPGSSNSNQPQHF
TGTGCCAGCAGCCCTGGGAGTAGTAATAGCAATCAGCCCCAGCATTTT
>TRBJ2-7|TRBD1|TRBV5-4
CASSLAGTGTYEQYF
TGTGCCAGCAGCTTGGCTGGGACAGGGACCTACGAGCAGTACTTC
>TRBJ2-1|TRBD2|TRBV7-2
CASTSGRRAHNEQFF
TGTGCCAGCACTAGCGGGAGGCGCGCCCACAATGAGCAGTTCTTC
>TRBJ2-1|-|TRBV6-6
CASSTNNEQFF
TGTGCCAGCAGTACTAACAATGAGCAGTTCTTC
>TRBJ2-5|-|TRBV5-1
CASSFSRQETQYF
TGCGCCAGCAGCTTTTCGCGGCAAGAGACCCAGTACTTC
>TRBJ2-5|TRBD1|TRBV4-2
CASSYGQGYQETQYF
TGTGCCAGCAGCTATGGACAGGGATACCAAGAGACCCAGTACTTC
>TRBJ1-5|-|TRBV6-5
CASREPGTPEAQHF
TGTGCCAGCAGGGAACCCGGGACACCCGAAGCCCAGCATTTT
>TRBJ1-2|TRBD1|TRBV6-5
CASSYTGQLNYGYTF
TGTGCCAGCAGTTACACGGGACAGCTTAACTATGGCTACACCTTC
>TRBJ2-5|TRBD2|TRBV10-2
CASKAGTSYPGETQYF
TGCGCCAGCAAAGCCGGGACTAGCTACCCTGGGGAGACCCAGTACTTC
>TRBJ1-2|-|TRBV7-9
CASSHTQEISGYTF
TGTGCCAGCAGCCACACACAGGAGATAAGTGGCTACACCTTC
>TRBJ2-1|TRBD2|TRBV10-1
CASSQGGNEQFF
TGCGCCAGCAGCCAGGGAGGGAATGAGCAGTTCTTC
>TRBJ1-2|-|TRBV4-1
CASSQVFSNYGYTF
TGCGCCAGCAGCCAAGTCTTCAGTAACTATGGCTACACCTTC